This TCR beta chain was profiled in a study of beta chain features in type 1 diabetes. Broader study findings: Patients and controls would be equally affected if PCR favored shorter templates.

V lost 4 bases and J lost 3; bases outside the gene matches: 6. This CDR3 spans 14 amino acids. Germline V gives CDR1 SGHTA, CDR2 FQGNSA. This clone has a count of ten or more. Its target is unknown. Within the sample, other DNA sequences also encode this same CDR3. Sequencing targeted expressed TCRB transcripts, as all isolated RNA had been reverse transcribed. TCRdb keeps only in-frame clones here, not all; method: immunoSEQ multiplex PCR. The sample has approximately 140,000 clones, 6.9% seen once. The receptor comes from a woman under 40 in good health. The chain recombines TRBV7-2 with TRBJ2-7; 7 nucleotides agree with TRBD1. Sequencing used central memory CD4+ T cells from blood. The CDR3 DNA is TGTGCCAGCAGCTCCAACCGGGACAGCTACGAGCAGTACTTC. It translates to CASSSNRDSYEQYF.